Listed here are 20 T cell receptor beta chains from one sample, sequenced in a study of blood T cells in healthy people across ages. PCR was performed a second time for roughly 6 to 12 cycles using a sample-barcoded 5' primer and a J-beta primer mix. A single record per CDR3 protein comes from TCRdb applying MiXCR to the 5' RACE reads. The sample carries about 1 million distinct CDR3 sequences, approximately 26% recorded once. These data were likewise used in another study, on T cells of mothers and their children.

The sequencing sample was made of blood. These receptors all stem from a girl under 10 years old in good health.

This clonotype was picked up a small number of times. The V gene is TRBV29-1, the J gene TRBJ1-2; D is perhaps TRBD1 (5 bases). V lost 4 bases to trimming and J lost 5 bases, with 8 bases between them. Per the germline V gene, CDR1 is SQVTM and CDR2 is ANQGSEA. CDR3 size: 11 residues. The CDR3 coding sequence is TGCAGCGTTGGGGGGGAATATGGCTACACCTTC. Protein: CSVGGEYGYTF.

The V call is TRBV10-3, the J call TRBJ2-7; tentatively, D is TRBD2 (6 bases). V was shortened by 6 bases and J by 2 bases, with 11 bases between the two germline ends. The CDR3 contains 13 residues. Germline V gene sequence: CDR1 ENHRY, CDR2 SYGVKD. In DNA form, the CDR3 reads TGTGCCATCAGAGGGACTGACACCTACGAGCAGTACTTC. It is translated as CAIRGTDTYEQYF.

This clonotype was recorded at least ten times. This rearrangement joins TRBV20-1 to TRBJ1-6; a weak D match, TRBD1 (6 bases). V dropped 0 bases and J dropped 2 bases, with 17 bases sitting between them. The CDR3 consists of 18 residues. The germline CDR1 and CDR2 sequences are DFQATT and SNEGSKA (reference sequence). The CDR3 here is CSAREGSRGETYNSPLHF. CDR3 bases: TGCAGTGCTAGAGAGGGGTCGAGGGGGGAAACCTATAATTCACCCCTCCACTTT.

This clonotype was counted a few times. The genes are TRBV4-1 and TRBJ2-5; TRBD2 agrees at 10 bases. Gene TRBJ2-7 matches the end of the DNA better, so the J call may be wrong. The CDR3 loop spans 15 amino acids. The germline gives CDR1 MGHRA, CDR2 YSYEKL. The CDR3 sequence is CASSQEKREGHEQYF. As DNA, the CDR3 is TGCGCCAGCAGCCAAGAAAAGCGGGAGGGACACGAGCAGTACTTC.

The chain links TRBV7-9 to TRBJ1-2, with TRBD1 matching over 8 bases. Germline CDR1 is SEHNR and CDR2 is FQNEAQ (reference sequence). The ends lost 6 bases at V and 4 bases at J; junction bases unmatched: 13. This CDR3 has 16 residues. DNA for the CDR3: TGTGCCAGCAGTTCCGTCTACAGGGGGGAGGCCTATGGCTACACCTTC. Protein: CASSSVYRGEAYGYTF.

The V call is TRBV27, the J call TRBJ2-7, with TRBD1 matching 10 bases. The CDR3 covers 14 residues. V trimming: 11 bases; J trimming: 5 bases; junction bases outside the gene matches: 12. CDR1 is MNHEY, CDR2 SMNVEV, per germline (reference sequence). The DNA of the CDR3 is TGTGCCGGCACTCTACCGGGACAGGGGAACGAGCAGTACTTC. Protein sequence: CAGTLPGQGNEQYF.

This clonotype was recorded a few times. J is TRBJ1-2 and V is TRBV3-1, with D possibly being TRBD1 (5 bases). Trimming removed 4 bases at V and 6 bases at J, with 18 bases between. The CDR3 totals 15 residues. Germline V lookup: CDR1 LGHDT, CDR2 YNNKEL (reference sequence). The CDR3 here is CASSPNPRGRDGYTF. DNA of the CDR3: TGTGCCAGCAGCCCAAACCCCCGGGGCAGGGATGGCTACACCTTC.

J is TRBJ2-7 and V is TRBV4-3; D may correspond to TRBD1 or TRBD2 (5 bases each). Germline CDR1 LGHNA, CDR2 YSLEER. V was trimmed by 1 base and J by 3 bases, leaving 13 bases between them. This CDR3 contains 15 residues. DNA of the CDR3: TGCGCCAGCAGCCAAGGTCGGGACGGAGTCTACGAGCAGTACTTC. Amino acid sequence: CASSQGRDGVYEQYF.

This clonotype was found a few times. V and J are TRBV9 and TRBJ1-4, with unresolved D. Germline V gives CDR1 SGDLS, CDR2 YYNGEE. The CDR3 totals 15 residues. V lost 3 bases and J 0 bases, leaving 9 bases between the germline ends. For the CDR3, the DNA is TGTGCCAGCAGCGCCCGAGGGTCAACTAATGAAAAACTGTTTTTT. It is translated as CASSARGSTNEKLFF.

The chain has TRBV20-1 and TRBJ2-1, with 8 bases fitting TRBD2. The CDR3 runs to 15 residues. Germline CDR1 and CDR2: DFQATT and SNEGSKA (reference sequence). V lost 3 bases, J lost 2 bases, and 6 bases stayed unmatched. The CDR3: CSARGVAGTYNEQFF. The CDR3 coding sequence is TGCAGTGCTAGGGGGGTAGCGGGAACCTACAATGAGCAGTTCTTC.

The CDR3 region has the DNA TGTGCCAGCAGGATACAGGGGAATGGCTACACCTTC. It is translated as CASRIQGNGYTF. This sequence joins TRBV27 and TRBJ1-2, with 7 bases identical to TRBD1. The germline V gene has CDR1 MNHEY and CDR2 SMNVEV (reference sequence). CDR3 length: 12 residues. The J segment lost 6 bases and the V segment lost 6 bases, leaving 4 bases of the junction unmatched.

The chain uses TRBV7-2 and TRBJ2-7; 10 bases fit TRBD1. The V gene's germline CDR1 is SGHTA and CDR2 FQGNSA. This CDR3 has 14 residues. J was trimmed by 4 bases and V by 5 bases; bases with no gene match: 5. DNA for the CDR3: TGTGCCAGCAGCGCTGGACAGGGGGGGTACGAGCAGTACTTC. It yields the protein CASSAGQGGYEQYF.

The chain is built from TRBV6-6 and TRBJ1-4; the match to TRBD1 covers 8 bases. V gave up 7 bases and J gave up 8 bases; unmatched junction bases: 12. CDR1 and CDR2 (germline): MNHNY, SVGAGI (reference sequence). The CDR3 covers 15 residues. The CDR3 nucleotides read TGTGCCAGCATTAGGGGACAGGCGCCAGGGGAAAAACTGTTTTTT. Amino acids: CASIRGQAPGEKLFF.

This clonotype has only a few counts. The rearrangement uses TRBV11-3 and TRBJ2-5; no clear D. V lost 5 bases, J lost 4 bases, and 11 bases lay in between. This CDR3 has 13 amino acids. The V gene's germline CDR1 is SGHNT and CDR2 YENEEA. The CDR3 DNA reads TGTGCCAGCAGCGTTAGAATAACAGAGACCCAGTACTTC. Its translation: CASSVRITETQYF.

CDR3 residues: CASSGRAEDTQYF. Here the CDR3 DNA reads TGTGCCAGCAGCGGGAGGGCCGAAGATACGCAGTATTTT. The rearrangement joins TRBV28 to TRBJ2-3; 8 bases are a match to TRBD2. The CDR3 extends over 13 amino acids. The germline CDR1 and CDR2 sequences are MDHEN and SYDVKM. After removal of 6 bases from V and 5 bases from J, the junction contained 4 bases not matched to a gene.

In this sample, this clonotype turned up a few times. V gene TRBV20-1 combines with J gene TRBJ2-2, with D possibly being TRBD2 (6 bases). Germline V gene data show CDR1 as DFQATT and CDR2 as SNEGSKA (reference sequence). Trimming shortened V by 6 bases and J by 1 base, and 12 bases separated the two germline ends. This CDR3 comprises 14 residues. The CDR3 nucleotides are TGCAGTGCCAGAAGCGGGTTGAACACCGGGGAGCTGTTTTTT. This encodes CSARSGLNTGELFF.

Only a few counts were recorded for this clonotype. This chain joins TRBV29-1 and TRBJ2-5, with D hard to call. V was cut by 4 bases and J by 1 base, with 10 bases left in between. The CDR3 consists of 13 residues. Germline CDR1 and CDR2: SQVTM and ANQGSEA. CDR3 sequence (DNA): TGCAGCGTTGGGGTCACTGTCCAAGAGACCCAGTACTTC. Encoded protein: CSVGVTVQETQYF.

Only a few counts were recorded for this clonotype. This sequence joins TRBV7-2 and TRBJ1-2; D is possibly TRBD1 (5 bases). The germline gives CDR1 SGHTA, CDR2 FQGNSA. This CDR3 has 13 amino acids. V was trimmed by 8 bases and J by 13 bases, leaving 23 bases between them. CDR3 residues: CASRAGGDASVTF. DNA of the CDR3: TGTGCCAGCCGGGCGGGGGGTGACGCTTCGGTCACCTTC.

The chain employs TRBV6-4 and TRBJ2-5, with 8 bases fitting TRBD2. The J call is in doubt because the DNA end fits TRBJ2-1 better. There are 15 residues in the CDR3. In germline, CDR1 is MRHNA, CDR2 SNTAGT. CDR3 coding DNA: TGTGCCAGCAGTGTAGCGGGATTATCCTTTAATGAGCAGTTCTTC. It specifies CASSVAGLSFNEQFF.

The V and J genes are TRBV7-3 and TRBJ1-2; D uncertain. The length of the CDR3 is 15 residues. V lost 2 bases to trimming and J lost 3 bases, with 13 bases between them. Germline V CDR1 and CDR2: SGHTA, FQGTGA. This CDR3 is CASSLLQRTDYGYTF. The DNA for the CDR3 is TGTGCCAGCAGCTTACTTCAGAGAACGGACTATGGCTACACCTTC.